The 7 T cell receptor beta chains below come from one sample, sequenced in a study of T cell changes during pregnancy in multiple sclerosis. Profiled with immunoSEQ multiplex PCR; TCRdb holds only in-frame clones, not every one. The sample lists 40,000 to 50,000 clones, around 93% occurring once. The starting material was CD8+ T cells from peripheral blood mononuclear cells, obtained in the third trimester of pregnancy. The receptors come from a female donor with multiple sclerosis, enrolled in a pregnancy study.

CDR3 bases: TGTGCCAGCAGTTTACCACCGGACAGGGGGCTCCCCTACGAGCAGTACTTC. Translating gives CASSLPPDRGLPYEQYF. The chain is built from TRBV27 and TRBJ2-7; 11 bases match TRBD1. CDR1 and CDR2 (germline): MNHEY, SMNVEV (reference sequence). J was trimmed by 2 bases and V by 2 bases; bases with no gene match: 8. The CDR3 length is 17 residues.

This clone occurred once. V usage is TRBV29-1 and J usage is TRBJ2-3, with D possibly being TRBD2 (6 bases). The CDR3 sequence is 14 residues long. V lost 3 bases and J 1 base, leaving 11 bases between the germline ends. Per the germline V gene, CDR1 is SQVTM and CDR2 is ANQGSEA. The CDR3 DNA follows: TGCAGCGTTGAGAGCGGGTGGGGCACAGATACGCAGTATTTT. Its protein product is CSVESGWGTDTQYF.

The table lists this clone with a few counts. The CDR3 protein is CATSLPTGTGFGYTF. In nucleotides, the CDR3 is TGTGCCACCAGCCTCCCTACCGGGACAGGGTTCGGCTACACCTTC. The chain couples TRBV15 to TRBJ1-2, with 9 bases that match TRBD1. Trimming cost V 5 bases and J 8 bases; bases outside gene matches: 12. The CDR3 runs to 15 residues. Per germline, CDR1 LNHNV and CDR2 YYDKDF (reference sequence). The variable domain in full, with the rest retrieved from reference TRBV15 and TRBJ1-2, is DAMVIQNPRYQVTQFGKPVTLSCSQTLNHNVMYWYQQKSSQAPKLLFHYYDKDFNNEADTPDNFQSRRPNTSFCFLDIRSPGLGDTAMYLCATSLPTGTGFGYTFGSGTRLTVV.

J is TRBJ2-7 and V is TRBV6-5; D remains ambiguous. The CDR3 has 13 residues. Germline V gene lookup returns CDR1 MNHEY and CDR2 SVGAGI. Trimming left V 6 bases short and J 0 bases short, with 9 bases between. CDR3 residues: CASREPSSYEQYF. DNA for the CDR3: TGTGCCAGCAGGGAGCCGAGCTCCTACGAGCAGTACTTC.

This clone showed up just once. CDR3 sequence: CASSVTGARRELTGELFF. The CDR3 bases are TGTGCCAGCAGCGTCACAGGGGCAAGGAGAGAGCTTACCGGGGAGCTGTTTTTT. This sequence joins TRBV9 and TRBJ2-2; TRBD1 aligns across 7 bases. Trimming at V came to 2 bases and at J to 5 bases, leaving 15 bases not matched to a gene. Germline V CDR1 and CDR2: SGDLS, YYNGEE. CDR3 length: 18 residues.

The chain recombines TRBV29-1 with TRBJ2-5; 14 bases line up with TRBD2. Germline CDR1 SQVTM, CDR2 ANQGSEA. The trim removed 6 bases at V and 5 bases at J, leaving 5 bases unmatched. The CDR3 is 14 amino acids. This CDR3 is CSVAGTSGSETQYF. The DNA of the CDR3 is TGCAGCGTCGCCGGGACTAGCGGGAGTGAGACCCAGTACTTC.

CDR3 sequence: CASSASGELFF. CDR3 in DNA: TGTGCCAGCAGCGCATCCGGGGAGCTGTTTTTT. This rearrangement joins TRBV9 to TRBJ2-2; D remains unclear. Germline lookup yields CDR1 SGDLS and CDR2 YYNGEE. Trimming pared 3 bases from V and 6 bases from J, leaving 3 bases between. The CDR3 runs 11 residues.